Listed here are 30 T cell receptor beta chains from one sample, sequenced in a study of blood T cells in healthy people across ages. The use of a sample-barcoded 5' primer and a J-beta primer mix characterized a second PCR of about 7 to 12 cycles. Via MiXCR, TCRdb re-called the 5' RACE reads, giving one row per CDR3 protein. Of some 1.1 million distinct CDR3 sequences listed, more than 30% were seen once; the top ten hold around 14%. The source material was blood. These receptors all come from a man younger than 30 in good health.

The chain uses TRBV4-3 and TRBJ1-1, with D uncertain. The V gene's germline CDR1 is LGHNA and CDR2 YSLEER. V gave up 0 bases and J gave up 5 bases, with 16 bases separating them. CDR3 length: 16 residues. CDR3 nucleotide sequence: TGCGCCAGCAGCCAAGATCTACTTTTGGTAGGGACTGAAGCTTTCTTT. Residues: CASSQDLLLVGTEAFF.

A note on this clonotype: This sequence may be a read error, since a much larger clone differs from it by one base. This rearrangement joins TRBV5-1 to TRBJ2-3; perhaps TRBD2 as D (5 bases). This CDR3 contains 15 residues. From germline, CDR1 is SGHRS and CDR2 YFSETQ. The chain's CDR3 is CASSLNTGSTETQYF. CDR3 nucleotides: TGCGCCAGCAGCTTGAATACTGGGAGCACAGAGACGCAGTATTTT.

This clonotype was counted a few times. The V and J genes are TRBV4-1 and TRBJ1-1; 10 bases align to TRBD1. V was clipped by 2 bases and J by 5 bases; unmatched bases: 8. The CDR3 is made up of 16 amino acids. The germline gives CDR1 MGHRA, CDR2 YSYEKL. CDR3 sequence reads: CASSQRYRDRGTEAFF. CDR3 coding DNA: TGCGCCAGCAGCCAACGCTACCGGGACAGGGGTACTGAAGCTTTCTTT.

This clonotype was seen more than once but under ten times. The rearrangement links TRBV9 to TRBJ1-1; D uncertain. Trimming took 0 bases from V and 4 from J, leaving 10 bases between them. The CDR3 sequence is 14 residues long. CDR1 SGDLS and CDR2 YYNGEE come from the germline V gene. CDR3 protein: CASSVVRESTEAFF. For the CDR3, the DNA is TGTGCCAGCAGCGTAGTTCGGGAGTCCACTGAAGCTTTCTTT.

The CDR3 nucleotides are TGTGCCAGCAGTTCTGCGACTAGGAGGTACTTC. Encoded protein: CASSSATRRYF. The rearrangement uses TRBV6-2 or TRBV6-3 and TRBJ2-7; a weak D match, TRBD2 (6 bases). The CDR3 loop spans 11 amino acids. V was pared by 4 bases and J by 12 bases, with 13 bases between. In germline, CDR1 is MNHEY, CDR2 SVGEGT.

This clonotype has more than one count but fewer than ten. J is TRBJ1-1 and V is TRBV7-2; TRBD1 might be the D (5 bases). Germline assignment: CDR1 SGHTA and CDR2 FQGNSA. The V and J ends lost 1 base and 0 bases respectively, with 12 bases between them. The CDR3 totals 16 residues. CDR3 sequence reads: CASSLEGHPMNTEAFF. CDR3 coding DNA: TGTGCCAGCAGCTTAGAAGGACACCCCATGAACACTGAAGCTTTCTTT.

This clonotype has at least ten counts. The V and J genes are TRBV7-2 and TRBJ1-1, with D perhaps matching TRBD1 (6 bases). Germline CDR1 reads SGHTA; CDR2 reads FQGNSA. Trimming removed 5 bases from V and 0 bases from J, with 10 bases in between. The CDR3 runs 14 residues. CDR3 sequence reads: CASSQGQLNTEAFF. CDR3 in DNA: TGTGCCAGCAGCCAAGGACAGTTGAACACTGAAGCTTTCTTT.

This clonotype was observed a few times. The V gene is TRBV2, the J gene TRBJ2-3, with TRBD1 identical over 8 bases. The V gene end was trimmed by 7 bases and the J gene end by 4 bases; junction bases not matched to a gene: 7. Germline V gene sequence: CDR1 SNHLY, CDR2 FYNNEI. This CDR3 has 14 residues. The CDR3 protein is CASTVGQGPDTQYF. DNA of the CDR3: TGTGCCAGCACCGTTGGACAGGGCCCAGATACGCAGTATTTT.

The gene calls are TRBV7-2 and TRBJ2-1; 7 bases match TRBD1. Per germline, CDR1 SGHTA and CDR2 FQGNSA. The CDR3 loop spans 15 amino acids. Germline trimming cut 2 bases from V and 5 bases from J; bases unmatched to any gene: 6. CDR3 in amino acids: CASSLTRDSNNEQFF. The CDR3 nucleotides read TGTGCCAGCAGCTTAACCCGGGACAGTAACAATGAGCAGTTCTTC.

J is TRBJ2-3 and V is TRBV3-1, with D perhaps assigned TRBD1 or TRBD2 (5 bases each). The V and J ends lost 3 bases and 1 base respectively, with 8 bases between them. Germline CDR1 LGHDT, CDR2 YNNKEL (reference sequence). This CDR3 has 14 residues. CDR3 bases: TGTGCCAGCAGCCACGGGGCTGGCACAGATACGCAGTATTTT. Protein: CASSHGAGTDTQYF.

V and J are TRBV18 and TRBJ2-7, with D tentatively TRBD2 (5 bases). This CDR3 contains 15 residues. The V and J ends lost 2 bases and 1 base respectively, with 12 bases between them. The germline V gene encodes CDR1 KGHSH and CDR2 LQKENI. CDR3 nucleotides: TGTGCCAGCTCACCATCGGGGAGCGTATCCTACGAGCAGTACTTC. The encoded protein is CASSPSGSVSYEQYF. Full variable domain (rest looked up from reference TRBV18 and TRBJ2-7): NAGVMQNPRHLVRRRGQEARLRCSPMKGHSHVYWYRQLPEEGLKFMVYLQKENIIDESGMPKERFSAEFPKEGPSILRIQQVVRGDSAAYFCASSPSGSVSYEQYFGPGTRLTVT.

The rearrangement uses TRBV18 and TRBJ1-1, with D possibly being TRBD1 (5 bases). V was clipped by 8 bases and J by 2 bases, with 12 bases between them. The CDR3 is 13 amino acids. Germline CDR1 is KGHSH and CDR2 is LQKENI. As DNA, the CDR3 is TGTGCCAGCGGCCGGGACCGAAACACTGAAGCTTTCTTT. Its translation: CASGRDRNTEAFF.

The chain carries TRBV24-1 and TRBJ2-3; 11 bases line up with TRBD1. This CDR3 comprises 16 residues. Germline V gives CDR1 KGHDR, CDR2 SFDVKD. The junction had 7 bases not matched to a gene; V was cut back by 4 bases and J by 5 bases. CDR3 bases: TGTGCCACCAGTGAACCCCGGACAGGGGGCTTAGATACGCAGTATTTT. Encoded protein: CATSEPRTGGLDTQYF.

A remark on this clonotype: The junction shows a germline mismatch at one end, possibly a read error. The rearrangement uses TRBV9 and TRBJ2-3; a possible D gene is TRBD2 (6 bases). This CDR3 spans 16 amino acids. From germline, CDR1 is SGDLS and CDR2 YYNGEE. CDR3 coding DNA: TGTGCCAGCTCTGAGTTGGGGGGAATTGGCGCAGATGCGCAGTATTTT. Amino acids: CASSELGGIGADAQYF.

V is TRBV10-3 and J is TRBJ2-2; D unresolved. The V end was cut by 2 bases, the J end by 3 bases, with 1 base between. The CDR3 extends over 12 amino acids. CDR1 and CDR2 (germline): ENHRY, SYGVKD. Here the CDR3 DNA reads TGTGCCATCAGTGAGGACACCGGGGAGCTGTTTTTT. Translation: CAISEDTGELFF.

The chain carries TRBV20-1 and TRBJ2-7; D could derive from TRBD1 or TRBD2 (5 bases each). Germline V lookup: CDR1 DFQATT, CDR2 SNEGSKA (reference sequence). This CDR3 has 14 amino acids. The germline V and J ends were trimmed by 7 bases and 7 bases, with 23 bases remaining between them. CDR3 sequence reads: CSVRTGDAYNEQYF. For the CDR3, the DNA is TGCAGTGTAAGGACCGGGGACGCCTACAATGAGCAGTACTTC.

This clonotype was counted a few times. The V and J genes are TRBV6-2 or TRBV6-3 and TRBJ2-3; possibly TRBD1 for D (5 bases). Trimming left V 6 bases short and J 3 bases short, with 16 bases between. The CDR3 is 15 amino acids. Germline CDR1 reads MNHEY; CDR2 reads SVGEGT. The CDR3, as DNA: TGTGCCAGCAGAGGCCAGGGTCGTTTTACAGATACGCAGTATTTT. Residues: CASRGQGRFTDTQYF.

The gene calls are TRBV14 and TRBJ1-1; D is uncertain. Trimming left V 6 bases short and J 5 bases short, with 13 bases between. This CDR3 has 13 amino acids. Germline CDR1 reads SGHDN; CDR2 reads FVKESK. The CDR3 is CASSWGGRTEAFF. For the CDR3, the DNA is TGTGCCAGCAGTTGGGGAGGGCGTACTGAAGCTTTCTTT.

The chain uses TRBV18 and TRBJ2-1; 11 bases fit TRBD2. Losses at the gene ends were 3 bases for V and 5 bases for J; bases not matched to a gene: 0. This CDR3 region has 14 residues. The V gene's germline CDR1 is KGHSH and CDR2 LQKENI. The CDR3 spells CASSPTSGDNEQFF. DNA for the CDR3: TGTGCCAGCTCACCGACTAGCGGGGACAATGAGCAGTTCTTC.

This clonotype occurred many times. A much larger clone differs by one base, so this may be a read error. The genes are TRBV14 and TRBJ2-7, with no clear D. The CDR3 totals 11 residues. Germline V gives CDR1 SGHDN, CDR2 FVKESK. Trimming took 4 bases from V and 3 from J, leaving 4 bases between them. The CDR3 spells CASSPFYEQYF. The CDR3 nucleotides read TGTGCCAGCAGCCCCTTCTACGAGCAGTACTTC.

This clonotype showed up just a few times. This chain uses TRBV5-1 with TRBJ1-6; D is uncertain. Trimming shortened V by 0 bases and J by 6 bases, and 4 bases separated the two germline ends. From germline, CDR1 is SGHRS and CDR2 YFSETQ. The length of the CDR3 is 13 residues. The CDR3: CASSLVINSPLHF. DNA of the CDR3: TGCGCCAGCAGCTTGGTAATTAATTCACCCCTCCACTTT.

This clonotype appeared a few times. CDR3 region: CASSLGQGHGFGELFF. The DNA for the CDR3 is TGTGCCAGCAGCTTAGGGCAGGGCCATGGATTCGGGGAGCTGTTTTTT. V gene TRBV7-2 combines with J gene TRBJ2-2; tentative D call: TRBD1 (5 bases). V dropped 1 base and J dropped 7 bases, with 16 bases sitting between them. This CDR3 spans 16 amino acids. CDR1 and CDR2 (germline): SGHTA, FQGNSA. Using reference TRBV7-2 and TRBJ2-2 for the parts outside the CDR3, the full variable domain is GAGVSQSPSNKVTEKGKDVELRCDPISGHTALYWYRQSLGQGLEFLIYFQGNSAPDKSGLPSDRFSAERTGGSVSTLTIQRTQQEDSAVYLCASSLGQGHGFGELFFGEGSRLTVL.

The rearrangement uses TRBV12-3 or TRBV12-4 and TRBJ2-4; tentatively, D is TRBD2 (6 bases). Trimming shortened V by 3 bases and J by 1 base, and 13 bases separated the two germline ends. This CDR3 region has 16 residues. The CDR3 loop reads CASSFSHGGAKNIQYF. The CDR3 region has the DNA TGTGCCAGCAGTTTTTCTCACGGAGGGGCCAAAAACATTCAGTACTTC.

This clonotype was counted a few times. This sequence joins TRBV4-3 and TRBJ2-1; no firm D call. Deletions cut 0 bases from V and 8 bases from J, with 17 bases between. The CDR3 runs to 16 residues. The V gene's germline CDR1 is LGHNA and CDR2 YSLEER. The CDR3 loop reads CASSQEKDFLGDEQFF. CDR3 nucleotides: TGCGCCAGCAGCCAAGAAAAGGATTTCCTGGGCGATGAGCAGTTCTTC.

V and J are TRBV27 and TRBJ2-1; D gene unclear. Germline CDR1 MNHEY, CDR2 SMNVEV (reference sequence). The CDR3 length is 13 residues. Trimming shortened V by 6 bases and J by 8 bases, and 14 bases separated the two germline ends. The CDR3 protein is CASSLTSFHEQFF. The CDR3 nucleotides are TGTGCCAGCAGCTTAACATCCTTCCATGAGCAGTTCTTC.

This chain uses TRBV6-6 with TRBJ1-2; D might be TRBD1 (6 bases). Germline loops: CDR1 MNHNY, CDR2 SVGAGI (reference sequence). There are 15 residues in the CDR3. The V gene lost 2 bases and the J gene lost 5 bases, with 15 bases spanning the gap. CDR3 nucleotides: TGTGCCAGCAGTTACGCCCGGACAGACCGATATGGCTACACCTTC. Translating it yields CASSYARTDRYGYTF.

This clonotype has only a few counts. The V call is TRBV27, the J call TRBJ1-2; no clear D gene. CDR1 MNHEY and CDR2 SMNVEV come from the germline V gene (reference sequence). Trimming left V 0 bases short and J 2 bases short, with 10 bases between. The CDR3 covers 15 residues. The CDR3 DNA follows: TGTGCCAGCAGTTTATCCGGCCTGGGGAACTATGGCTACACCTTC. Its translation is CASSLSGLGNYGYTF.

This clonotype was counted at least ten times. The chain links TRBV4-1 to TRBJ2-3; perhaps TRBD1 as D (6 bases). V lost 1 base to trimming and J lost 4 bases, with 15 bases between them. Germline lookup yields CDR1 MGHRA and CDR2 YSYEKL. The CDR3 spans 16 residues. The CDR3 DNA follows: TGCGCCAGCAGCCAAGCTGGGACACTCCTCCCAGATACGCAGTATTTT. Translating it yields CASSQAGTLLPDTQYF.

This clonotype was counted a few times. V usage is TRBV10-3 and J usage is TRBJ1-1; D is unclear. This CDR3 is built from 15 residues. The germline V and J ends were trimmed by 0 bases and 3 bases, with 11 bases remaining between them. From germline, CDR1 is ENHRY and CDR2 SYGVKD. The CDR3 region is CAISESLGEHTEAFF. The CDR3 DNA follows: TGTGCCATCAGTGAGTCGCTAGGAGAGCACACTGAAGCTTTCTTT.

The chain couples TRBV7-2 to TRBJ2-1; 14 bases fit TRBD2. With V trimmed by 1 base and J by 4 bases, 9 bases remained unmatched. CDR1 and CDR2 from the germline V gene are SGHTA and FQGNSA. The CDR3 totals 19 residues. CDR3 protein: CASSLDPPGLAGGYNEQFF. Written as DNA, the CDR3 is TGTGCCAGCAGCTTAGACCCCCCTGGACTAGCGGGGGGTTACAATGAGCAGTTCTTC.